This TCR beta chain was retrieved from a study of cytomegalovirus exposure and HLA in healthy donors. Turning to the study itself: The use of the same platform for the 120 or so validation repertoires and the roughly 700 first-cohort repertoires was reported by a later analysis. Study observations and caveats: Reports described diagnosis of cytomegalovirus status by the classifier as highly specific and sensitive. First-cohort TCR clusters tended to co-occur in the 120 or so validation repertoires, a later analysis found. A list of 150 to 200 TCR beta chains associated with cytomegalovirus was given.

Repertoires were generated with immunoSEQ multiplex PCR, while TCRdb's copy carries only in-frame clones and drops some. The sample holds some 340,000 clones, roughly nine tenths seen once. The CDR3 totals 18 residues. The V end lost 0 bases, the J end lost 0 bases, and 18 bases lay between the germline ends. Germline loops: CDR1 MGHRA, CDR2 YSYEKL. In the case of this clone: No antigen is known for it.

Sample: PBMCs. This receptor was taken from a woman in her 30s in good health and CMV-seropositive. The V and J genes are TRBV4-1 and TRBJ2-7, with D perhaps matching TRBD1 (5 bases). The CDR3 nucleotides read TGCGCCAGCAGCCAAGATTTCTCGATACAGGCACGCTCCTACGAGCAGTACTTC. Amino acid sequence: CASSQDFSIQARSYEQYF.